Each of the 5 T cell receptor beta chains below was sequenced from the same sample in a study of blood T cell repertoires in COVID-19. Clones were read by immunoSEQ multiplex PCR, and TCRdb kept only the in-frame ones, dropping some. The sample includes roughly 150,000 clones, about 87% seen only once; the top ten take around 6.5%. The sample taken for sequencing was peripheral blood. The receptor set was obtained from a man aged 80 or over with acute or convalescent COVID-19.

The rearrangement links TRBV9 to TRBJ2-3, with 8 bases that match TRBD2. Germline CDR1 and CDR2: SGDLS and YYNGEE. The CDR3 runs 16 residues. V gave up 3 bases and J gave up 2 bases; unmatched junction bases: 8. CDR3 amino acids: CASSGGLAGNTDTQYF. The CDR3 DNA follows: TGTGCCAGCAGCGGGGGGCTAGCGGGCAACACAGATACGCAGTATTTT.

This clone was seen just once. Other DNA sequences in the same sample also yield this CDR3. The chain links TRBV5-1 to TRBJ2-7; 7 positions match TRBD1. The ends lost 5 bases at V and 0 bases at J; junction bases unmatched: 5. The V gene's germline CDR1 is SGHRS and CDR2 YFSETQ. This CDR3 region has 14 residues. Here the CDR3 DNA reads TGCGCCAGCAGTTGGACAGGCGACTCCTACGAGCAGTACTTC. Its translation: CASSWTGDSYEQYF.

This clone showed up just once. The rearrangement uses TRBV3-1 (or the pseudogene TRBV3-2) and TRBJ2-5, with 14 positions matching TRBD2. V trimming: 3 bases; J trimming: 3 bases; junction bases outside the gene matches: 6. CDR1 and CDR2 (germline): LGHDT, YNNKEL (reference sequence). The CDR3 spans 17 residues. This chain's CDR3 is CASSQGGGLAGEETQYF. As DNA, the CDR3 is TGTGCCAGCAGCCAGGGGGGGGGACTAGCGGGAGAAGAGACCCAGTACTTC.

The V gene is TRBV3-1 (or the pseudogene TRBV3-2), the J gene TRBJ2-3; perhaps TRBD1 as D (6 bases). This CDR3 region has 14 residues. Germline V gives CDR1 LGHDT, CDR2 YNNKEL (reference sequence). The V end lost 0 bases, the J end lost 8 bases, and 12 bases lay between the germline ends. Written as DNA, the CDR3 is TGTGCCAGCAGCCAAGATGCCAGAGGGGGTACGCAGTATTTT. Protein sequence: CASSQDARGGTQYF.

CDR3 DNA: TGCAGCGTTGAACGGGGACAGGGTGGCAATGAGCAGTTCTTC. Residues: CSVERGQGGNEQFF. V is TRBV29-1 and J is TRBJ2-1; TRBD1 matches at 9 bases. The CDR3 runs to 14 residues. V dropped 2 bases and J dropped 6; count of bases not matched to a gene: 5. Germline CDR1 SQVTM, CDR2 ANQGSEA.